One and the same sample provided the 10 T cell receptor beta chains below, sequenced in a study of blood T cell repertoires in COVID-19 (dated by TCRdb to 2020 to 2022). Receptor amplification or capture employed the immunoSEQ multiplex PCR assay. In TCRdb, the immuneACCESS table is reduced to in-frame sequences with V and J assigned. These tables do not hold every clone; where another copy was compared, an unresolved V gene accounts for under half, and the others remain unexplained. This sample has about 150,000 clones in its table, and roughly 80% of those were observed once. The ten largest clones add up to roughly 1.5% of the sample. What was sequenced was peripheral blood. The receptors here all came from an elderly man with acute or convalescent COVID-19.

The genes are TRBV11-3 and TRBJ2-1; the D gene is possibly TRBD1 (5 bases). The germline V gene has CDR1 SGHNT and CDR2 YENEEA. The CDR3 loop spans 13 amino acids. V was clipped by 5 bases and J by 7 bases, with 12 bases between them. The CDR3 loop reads CASSLRAQNEQFF. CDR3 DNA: TGTGCCAGCAGCCTCAGGGCTCAGAATGAGCAGTTCTTC.

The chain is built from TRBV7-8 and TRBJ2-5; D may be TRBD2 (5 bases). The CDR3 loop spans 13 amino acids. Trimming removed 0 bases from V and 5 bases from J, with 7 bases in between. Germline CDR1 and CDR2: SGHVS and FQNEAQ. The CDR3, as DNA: TGTGCCAGCAGCTTAGCAGCGGCGGAGACCCAGTACTTC. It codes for CASSLAAAETQYF.

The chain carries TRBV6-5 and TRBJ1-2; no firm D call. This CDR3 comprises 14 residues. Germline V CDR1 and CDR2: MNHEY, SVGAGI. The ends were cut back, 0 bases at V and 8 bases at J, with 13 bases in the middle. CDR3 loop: CASSYSLTVSGYTF. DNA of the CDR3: TGTGCCAGCAGTTACTCGCTCACAGTCTCCGGCTACACCTTC.

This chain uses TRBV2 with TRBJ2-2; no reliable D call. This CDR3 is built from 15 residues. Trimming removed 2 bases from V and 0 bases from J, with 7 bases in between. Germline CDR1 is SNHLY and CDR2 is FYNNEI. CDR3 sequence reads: CASSEQEPNTGELFF. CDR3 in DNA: TGTGCCAGCAGTGAACAGGAACCGAACACCGGGGAGCTGTTTTTT.

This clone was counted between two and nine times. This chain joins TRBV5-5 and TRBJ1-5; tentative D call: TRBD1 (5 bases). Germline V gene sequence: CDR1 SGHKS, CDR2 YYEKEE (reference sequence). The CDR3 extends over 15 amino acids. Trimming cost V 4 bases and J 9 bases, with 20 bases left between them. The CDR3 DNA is TGTGCCAGCAGCCCCCGGGACGGGGACTTCTGGCCCCAGCATTTT. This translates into CASSPRDGDFWPQHF.

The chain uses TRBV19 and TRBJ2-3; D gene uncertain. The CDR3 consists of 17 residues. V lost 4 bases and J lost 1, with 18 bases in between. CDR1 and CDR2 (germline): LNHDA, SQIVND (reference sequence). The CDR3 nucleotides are TGTGCCAGTAGTACCGCTCCCCTCAATCCGGGCACAGATACGCAGTATTTT. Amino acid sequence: CASSTAPLNPGTDTQYF. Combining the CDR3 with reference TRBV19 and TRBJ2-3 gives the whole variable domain DGGITQSPKYLFRKEGQNVTLSCEQNLNHDAMYWYRQDPGQGLRLIYYSQIVNDFQKGDIAEGYSVSREKKESFPLTVTSAQKNPTAFYLCASSTAPLNPGTDTQYFGPGTRLTVL.

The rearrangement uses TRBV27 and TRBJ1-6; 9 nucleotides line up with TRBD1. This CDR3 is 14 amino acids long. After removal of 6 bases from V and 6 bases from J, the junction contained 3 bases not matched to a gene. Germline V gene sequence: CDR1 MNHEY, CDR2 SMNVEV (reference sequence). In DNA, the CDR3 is TGTGCCAGCAGGTGGACAGGGGTTAATTCACCCCTCCACTTT. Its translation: CASRWTGVNSPLHF.

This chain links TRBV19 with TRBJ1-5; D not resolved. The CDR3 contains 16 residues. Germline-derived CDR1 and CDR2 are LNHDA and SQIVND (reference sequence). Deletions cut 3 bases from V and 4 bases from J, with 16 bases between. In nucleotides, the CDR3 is TGTGCCAGTAGTATTCCTGGTGCGGCCGGAAATCAGCCCCAGCATTTT. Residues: CASSIPGAAGNQPQHF.

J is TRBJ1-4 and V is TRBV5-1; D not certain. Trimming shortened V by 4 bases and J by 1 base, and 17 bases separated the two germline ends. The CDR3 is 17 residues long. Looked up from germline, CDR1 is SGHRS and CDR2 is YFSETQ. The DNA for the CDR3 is TGCGCCAGCAGCCCTCGGAGGGAAAGTCAAACTAATGAAAAACTGTTTTTT. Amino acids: CASSPRRESQTNEKLFF.

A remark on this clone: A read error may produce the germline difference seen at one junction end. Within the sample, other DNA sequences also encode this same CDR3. CDR3 protein: CASSRGQGRETQYF. In nucleotides, the CDR3 is TGTGCTAGCAGCCGCGGACAGGGGAGAGAGACCCAGTACTTC. The rearrangement joins TRBV7-7 to TRBJ2-5; TRBD1 matches 9 bases. CDR1 SSHAT and CDR2 FNYEAQ come from the germline V gene (reference sequence). The CDR3 covers 14 residues.